The entry below gives a single T cell receptor beta chain sequence along with its context. Antigen unknown. The record originates from a study of beta chain features in type 1 diabetes. Overall study findings and caveats: Patients showed naive, central memory and Treg TCRB repertoires that appeared more similar than those of healthy donors. In cDNA sequencing, cells with high TCR expression could be over-represented. There was no resolution here of whether HLA type influences TCRB rearrangement.

Expressed TCRB transcripts got sequenced, as all isolated RNA was reverse transcribed. Clones were sequenced by immunoSEQ multiplex PCR, and TCRdb holds only the in-frame ones, with some missing. The top ten hold 1% of the sample, which has about 290,000 clones, about 8.5% seen once. Sorting with CD45RO/CCR7/CD25/CD127/CD95/CD27 yielded naive, central memory, regulatory and stem-like memory CD4+ cells. The sample was central memory CD4+ T cells from blood. This receptor was obtained from a woman aged 18-29 years in good health.

The CDR3 nucleotides are TGTGCCAGTAGTATGGGGCATACTCAAGGCACTGAAGCTTTCTTT. Protein product: CASSMGHTQGTEAFF. This chain connects TRBV19 to TRBJ1-1; tentative D call: TRBD1 (5 bases). The CDR3 contains 15 residues. CDR1 and CDR2 from the germline V gene are LNHDA and SQIVND (reference sequence). The ends were cut back, 3 bases at V and 4 bases at J, with 15 bases in the middle. The full variable domain, with the rest looked up from reference TRBV19 and TRBJ1-1, is DGGITQSPKYLFRKEGQNVTLSCEQNLNHDAMYWYRQDPGQGLRLIYYSQIVNDFQKGDIAEGYSVSREKKESFPLTVTSAQKNPTAFYLCASSMGHTQGTEAFFGQGTRLTVV.